This T cell receptor beta chain came from a study of Graves' ophthalmopathy and Graves' hyperthyroidism. Turning to the study itself: Peripheral blood was collected at initial diagnosis, before any treatment.

The study, taken as a whole, reports: A 13-signature model separated ophthalmopathy from stable hyperthyroidism, reaching 85% to 90% sensitivity and roughly 82% specificity cross-validated.

This clonotype was picked up many times. Its antigen is unidentified. TCR beta CDR3 amplification used RNA transcripts. First-round RT-PCR with HTBI primers preceded a second-round multiplex PCR. TCRdb independently ran MiXCR on the multiplex PCR reads; one entry per CDR3 protein. The data contain around 400,000 distinct CDR3 sequences, about 17% of them singletons. Germline CDR1 and CDR2: DFQATT and SNEGSKA (reference sequence). The J segment lost 3 bases and the V segment lost 2 bases, leaving 6 bases of the junction unmatched. There are 14 residues in the CDR3. Excluded were patients with other autoimmune diseases, uncontrolled infections, pregnancy or lactation. The source of the PBMCs was 10 ml of fresh peripheral blood.

The chain is built from TRBV20-1 and TRBJ2-7; 8 bases align to TRBD2. The sequenced material came from peripheral blood. The receptor was isolated from a woman under 30 with Graves' ophthalmopathy. DNA of the CDR3: TGCAGTGCTAGACCCCTAGCGGGTAGCTACGAGCAGTACTTC. This codes for CSARPLAGSYEQYF.